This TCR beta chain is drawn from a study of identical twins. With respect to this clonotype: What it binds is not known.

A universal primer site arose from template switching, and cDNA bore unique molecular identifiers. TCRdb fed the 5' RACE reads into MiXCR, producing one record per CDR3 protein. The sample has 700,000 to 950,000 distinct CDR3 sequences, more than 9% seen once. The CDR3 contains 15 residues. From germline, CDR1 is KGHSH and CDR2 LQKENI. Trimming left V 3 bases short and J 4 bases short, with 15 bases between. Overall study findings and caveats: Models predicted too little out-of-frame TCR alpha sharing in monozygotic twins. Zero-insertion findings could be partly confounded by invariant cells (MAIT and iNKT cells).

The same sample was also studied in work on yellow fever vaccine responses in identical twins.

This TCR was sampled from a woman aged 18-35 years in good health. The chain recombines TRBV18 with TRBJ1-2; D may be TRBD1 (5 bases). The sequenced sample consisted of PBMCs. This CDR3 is CASSPPGTGTYGYTF. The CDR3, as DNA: TGTGCCAGCTCACCCCCGGGGACGGGGACCTATGGCTACACCTTC.